This T cell receptor beta chain was sequenced during a study of vaccination effects on CD4 cells after COVID-19. Study summary: ViraFEST assay sequencing came after antigen-specific CD4+ T cells were expanded with viral peptide pools.

To note about this clone: Its antigen remains unknown.

A roughly ten-day culture period preceded the isolation of CD4+ T cells. Each person got two doses of an mRNA SARS-CoV-2 vaccine, BNT162b2 or mRNA-1273. The germline V gene has CDR1 LNHDA and CDR2 SQIVND (reference sequence). The CDR3 is 20 amino acids. Unmatched junction bases numbered 17, after V lost 6 bases and J lost 0 bases. Overall study findings and caveats: There were few convalescent patients in the study and no early post-infection timepoints.

Produced via immunoSEQ multiplex PCR; TCRdb's table is partial and in-frame only. The sample includes about 45,000 clones, about three quarters of them seen just once. This sequence was found in a human donor who received a COVID-19 vaccine. The sequenced sample was CD4+ T cells from PBMCs cultured without peptide, obtained after COVID-19 vaccination. The chain combines TRBV19 with TRBJ2-6; 7 positions match TRBD1. The CDR3 nucleotides read TGTGCCAGTAGCAACCAGGGGACAGTGCTATTTAACTCTGGGGCCAACGTCCTGACTTTC. This encodes CASSNQGTVLFNSGANVLTF.